A selection of T cell receptor beta chains follows, all from one sample in a study of CXCR3-negative and CXCR3-positive naive CD8 T cells. TCRdb re-called the 5' RACE reads and shows each CDR3 protein once, DNA omitted. This listing includes several thousand distinct CDR3 sequences. Sequenced material: naive CXCR3+ CD8+ T cells from blood. All receptors come from a human donor in good health. Some clones in this sample may be carry-over from other donors' samples. Both conserved end residues are part of each CDR3. Clone size is shown for a subset of rows, as once, few, many or a class of expanded clone.

CDR3aa	v_gene	j_gene	abundance
CASSFLEHGYTF	TRBV12-3/TRBV12-4	TRBJ1-2	NA
CASSWRQGMAYEQYF	TRBV14	TRBJ2-7	NA
CASTWGPGRGEQFF	TRBV6-5	TRBJ2-1	NA
CASSPASGLMNTEAFF	TRBV7-6	TRBJ1-1	NA
CASSQDGGNTEAFF	TRBV4-3	TRBJ1-1	medium-sized
CASSPRTDPYNEQFF	TRBV7-3	TRBJ2-1	NA
CASRSPGTAVNTEAFF	TRBV7-9	TRBJ1-1	NA
CSVRTGRGTEAFF	TRBV29-1	TRBJ1-1	large
CASSSRTSETQYF	TRBV5-1	TRBJ2-5	NA
CASSPAPLAGAGYNEQFF	TRBV7-8	TRBJ2-1	medium-sized
CASSLESGSNEQFF	TRBV7-6	TRBJ2-1	NA
CASRTQGVETQYF	TRBV7-9	TRBJ2-5	NA
CASSDWLSGEQFF	TRBV2	TRBJ2-1	NA
CSVGAGTEAFF	TRBV29-1	TRBJ1-1	NA
CASSSGTGRSDTQYF	TRBV5-5	TRBJ2-3	medium-sized
CASSRPATKGTDTQYF	TRBV7-8	TRBJ2-3	NA
CASKEREGRDHFYEQYF	TRBV5-1	TRBJ2-7	NA